The next 20 T cell receptor beta chains were all read from a single sample in a study of tumor-infiltrating lymphocytes in primary liver carcinoma (TCRdb year 2017). Blood RNA was extracted from unsorted whole blood using TRIzol reagent, and germline DNA was obtained with the DNeasy Blood & Tissue kit. The run used an Illumina HiSeq 2500. TCRbeta-specific cDNA was reverse-transcribed from 500 ng total RNA using a constant-region primer and ProtoScript II reverse transcriptase. TCRbeta libraries were built with three nested multiplex PCR rounds, a slightly modified ARM-PCR procedure. Multiplex TRBV1-TRBV30 forward primers and a Cbeta reverse primer were used in the first two PCR rounds, each of which was run for around 9 cycles. The public reads were reanalyzed by TCRdb: fastp trimming at Q25, MiXCR alignment, in-frame beta chains only. Entries that share a CDR3 protein sequence are merged under the most common genes and DNA. In all, the sample holds about 320,000 distinct CDR3 sequences, and 50% to 75% of those were seen once. The ten largest clones represent over 15% of the sample.

The sequenced sample consisted of peripheral blood. The receptors originated from a woman in her twenties or thirties with primary liver carcinoma and hepatitis B virus infection.

This clonotype turned up a few times. The chain uses TRBV13 and TRBJ2-2; 7 nucleotides match TRBD2. V was pared by 5 bases and J by 5 bases, with 14 bases of the junction left unmatched. CDR1 and CDR2 from the germline V gene are PRHDT and FYEKMQ (reference sequence). The CDR3 loop spans 17 amino acids. The CDR3, as DNA: TGTGCCAGCAGCCCCGCGGGCCTAGCGGATTATACCGGGGAGCTGTTTTTT. This encodes CASSPAGLADYTGELFF.

V usage is TRBV12-3 or TRBV12-4 and J usage is TRBJ2-5; D is unresolved. The V gene lost 2 bases and the J gene lost 2 bases, with 18 bases spanning the gap. The CDR3 totals 17 residues. The CDR3 DNA is TGTGCCAGCAGTTTAAGAACTTGGCAAGCAAGGCAAGAGACCCAGTACTTC. Translating it yields CASSLRTWQARQETQYF.

This clonotype appeared many times. V is TRBV11-2 and J is TRBJ1-5; the match to TRBD1 covers 9 bases. V shed 5 bases, J shed 2 bases, and the junction held 7 bases outside the gene matches. This CDR3 contains 16 residues. Germline V CDR1 and CDR2: SGHAT, FQNNGV. The CDR3 loop reads CASSLTGGAGNQPQHF. The DNA of the CDR3 is TGTGCCAGCAGCCTAACAGGGGGCGCGGGCAATCAGCCCCAGCATTTT.

This clonotype has more than one count but fewer than ten. V usage is TRBV28 and J usage is TRBJ2-7; possibly TRBD1 for D (6 bases). Trimming took 10 bases from V and 4 from J, leaving 20 bases between them. The CDR3 sequence is 14 residues long. The V gene's germline CDR1 is MDHEN and CDR2 SYDVKM. The CDR3 nucleotides read TGTGCCACTCGGACGCAGGGGCGCCTATACGAGCAGTACTTC. Translation: CATRTQGRLYEQYF.

The chain uses TRBV28 and TRBJ1-4, with 7 bases identical to TRBD1. The V and J ends lost 6 bases and 5 bases, in that order; junction bases with no gene match: 6. CDR3 size: 14 residues. Germline CDR1 and CDR2: MDHEN and SYDVKM. CDR3 nucleotides: TGTGCCAGCAGCCTGGGACAGTGGAATGAAAAACTGTTTTTT. This encodes CASSLGQWNEKLFF. Drawing the rest from reference TRBV28 and TRBJ1-4, the complete variable domain is DVKVTQSSRYLVKRTGEKVFLECVQDMDHENMFWYRQDPGLGLRLIYFSYDVKMKEKGDIPEGYSVSREKKERFSLILESASTNQTSMYLCASSLGQWNEKLFFGSGTQLSVL.

This clonotype was detected a few times. J is TRBJ2-1 and V is TRBV7-8; D gene ambiguous. CDR1 SGHVS and CDR2 FQNEAQ come from the germline V gene. This CDR3 has 14 residues. The germline V and J ends were trimmed by 5 bases and 4 bases, with 12 bases remaining between them. The DNA of the CDR3 is TGTGCCAGCAGCCAAGGACCAAAATACAATGAGCAGTTCTTC. This gives the protein CASSQGPKYNEQFF.

About this clonotype: The germline gene is not matched at one end of the junction; a read error may be the cause. The chain joins TRBV11-2 to TRBJ2-3; 10 nucleotides agree with TRBD1. Germline V gene lookup returns CDR1 SGHAT and CDR2 FQNNGV. This CDR3 is built from 15 residues. CDR3 amino acids: CASTQDRGTTDAQYF. As DNA, the CDR3 is TGTGCTAGCACACAGGACAGGGGGACGACAGATGCGCAGTATTTT.

This clonotype was counted between two and nine times. One base away lies a much larger clone, so this may be a sequencing read error. The rearrangement uses TRBV6-5 and TRBJ2-7, with TRBD2 as a possible D gene (6 bases). This CDR3 has 16 amino acids. Trimming took 0 bases from V and 4 from J, leaving 16 bases between them. The germline gives CDR1 MNHEY, CDR2 SVGAGI. CDR3 region: CASSYSPVGGTYEQYF. DNA of the CDR3: TGTGCCAGCAGTTACTCCCCAGTGGGAGGCACTTACGAGCAGTACTTC.

The chain carries TRBV28 and TRBJ2-1, with no clear D. The V end lost 4 bases, the J end lost 10 bases, and 11 bases lay between the germline ends. The CDR3 has 12 amino acids. Germline-derived CDR1 and CDR2 are MDHEN and SYDVKM. The CDR3: CASSSLLEEQFF. The CDR3, as DNA: TGTGCCAGCAGTTCCCTCTTGGAGGAGCAGTTCTTC.

The rearrangement joins TRBV12-3 or TRBV12-4 to TRBJ2-1; D unresolved. The CDR3 is 14 amino acids. Between the trimmed V and J ends, which lost 0 bases and 8 bases, there was a span of 11 bases. In DNA form, the CDR3 reads TGTGCCAGCAGTTTAGCCCTCGGCATCGATGAGCAGTTCTTC. This sequence encodes CASSLALGIDEQFF.

This clonotype was counted only a few times. The V and J genes are TRBV5-6 and TRBJ1-3; possible D gene TRBD1, 6 bases. CDR1 is SGHDT, CDR2 YYEEEE, per germline. Trimming cost V 2 bases and J 4 bases, with 10 bases left between them. This CDR3 region has 14 residues. The CDR3 DNA is TGTGCCAGCAGCTTTACCGGGGGCGGAAACACCATATATTTT. Protein product: CASSFTGGGNTIYF.

The chain joins TRBV7-6 to TRBJ2-7; 11 nucleotides agree with TRBD1. Germline V CDR1 and CDR2: SGHVS, FNYEAQ. V shed 5 bases, J shed 9 bases, and the junction held 6 bases outside the gene matches. This CDR3 is 13 amino acids long. CDR3 residues: CASSPRTGGVQYF. CDR3 in DNA: TGTGCCAGCAGCCCAAGGACAGGGGGCGTGCAGTACTTC.

The CDR3 sequence: CASRFSSGDSGANVLTF. The CDR3, as DNA: TGTGCCAGCAGGTTTTCCTCGGGGGATTCTGGGGCCAACGTCCTGACTTTC. The V and J genes are TRBV12-3 or TRBV12-4 and TRBJ2-6; TRBD2 is a possible D gene (6 bases). With 6 bases removed from V and 1 base from J, the gap between germline ends came to 16 bases. CDR3 length: 17 residues.

The rearrangement uses TRBV14 and TRBJ2-5, with D uncertain. The CDR3 is 13 amino acids. V lost 4 bases to trimming and J lost 4 bases, with 10 bases between them. Germline CDR1 SGHDN, CDR2 FVKESK. The CDR3, as DNA: TGTGCCAGCAGCCGATGGGGATCAGAGACCCAGTACTTC. Translated: CASSRWGSETQYF.

The chain carries TRBV5-4 and TRBJ2-6, with 7 nucleotides matching TRBD1. The CDR3 runs 16 residues. The germline CDR1 and CDR2 sequences are SGHNT and YYREEE (reference sequence). With 2 bases clipped from V and 2 bases from J, the junction kept 4 bases outside the gene matches. This CDR3 reads CASSLQGLPGANVLTF. The CDR3 DNA reads TGTGCCAGCAGCTTACAGGGGTTGCCTGGGGCCAACGTCCTGACTTTC.

This clonotype was counted many times. This chain uses TRBV7-9 with TRBJ2-5; no clear D gene. Per germline, CDR1 SEHNR and CDR2 FQNEAQ (reference sequence). This CDR3 region has 11 residues. V was clipped by 3 bases and J by 1 base, with 0 bases between them. The CDR3 DNA sequence: TGTGCCAGCAGCTTCCAAGAGACCCAGTACTTC. This encodes CASSFQETQYF.

This clonotype was counted at least ten times. The chain combines TRBV11-2 with TRBJ2-5; D remains unclear. Germline V gene lookup returns CDR1 SGHAT and CDR2 FQNNGV. Trimming took off 5 bases at V and 0 bases at J, with 7 bases between the two ends. This CDR3 has 13 amino acids. In nucleotides, the CDR3 is TGTGCCAGCAGCCCAGCCTACCAAGAGACCCAGTACTTC. Its protein is CASSPAYQETQYF.

The sample holds many counts of this clonotype. One base away lies a much larger clone, so this may be a sequencing read error. The chain employs TRBV6-5 and TRBJ1-2; D is perhaps TRBD1 (5 bases). The germline V gene encodes CDR1 MNHEY and CDR2 SVGAGI. V gave up 5 bases and J gave up 6 bases, with 10 bases separating them. This CDR3 has 12 residues. The CDR3: CASSHGGDGYTF. The CDR3 DNA reads as TGTGCCAGCAGTCACGGGGGAGATGGCTACACCTTC.

This sequence joins TRBV13 and TRBJ2-4, with D possibly matching TRBD1 (5 bases). The CDR3 contains 16 residues. The germline V gene has CDR1 PRHDT and CDR2 FYEKMQ (reference sequence). V was pared by 5 bases and J by 7 bases, with 21 bases between. CDR3 protein: CASSPRGQGFSNIQYF. CDR3 nucleotides: TGTGCCAGCAGCCCACGCGGACAAGGGTTTTCCAACATTCAGTACTTC.

CDR3 residues: CASSLIGQGGNQPQHF. CDR3 DNA sequence: TGTGCCAGCAGCTTAATCGGACAGGGGGGCAATCAGCCCCAGCATTTT. This rearrangement joins TRBV7-8 to TRBJ1-5; TRBD1 matches 10 bases. This CDR3 region has 16 residues. Germline CDR1 SGHVS, CDR2 FQNEAQ. The junction had 3 bases not matched to a gene; V was cut back by 2 bases and J by 2 bases.